The sequence of this TCR beta chain was determined in a study of shared clonotypes between healthy human individuals. Study-level points and caveats: Sequencing depth was expected to influence donor clonotype sharing.

Several immunoSEQ plates received, in even portions, the genomic DNA of each subset. Around 29,000 T cell genomes, or approximately 290 ng DNA, went into unsorted PBMC replicate PCRs. Some clones are missing from TCRdb's copy, which holds only in-frame ones; the method was immunoSEQ multiplex PCR. The data show roughly 490,000 clones, about 82% seen once. Comment on this clone: The antigen is not known.

Germline V CDR1 and CDR2: SGHRS, YFSETQ. This CDR3 comprises 14 residues. J was trimmed by 7 bases and V by 4 bases; bases with no gene match: 7. The chain links TRBV5-1 to TRBJ2-4, with 8 bases identical to TRBD1. The sample comprised PBMCs. This clonotype originated in a woman in her forties in good health. Some clones in this sample may be carry-over from other donors' samples. This chain's CDR3 is CASSPQGAENIQYF. CDR3 nucleotides: TGCGCCAGCAGCCCCCAGGGGGCGGAGAACATTCAGTACTTC.